Each of the 27 T cell receptor beta chains below was sequenced from the same sample in a study of blood T cell repertoires in COVID-19. The assay was immunoSEQ multiplex PCR, and TCRdb's table has in-frame clones only and misses some. The sample has about 180,000 clones; about 81% are singletons. The sequenced sample was peripheral blood. These receptors originate from an elderly woman with COVID-19, enrolled during active disease.

The chain links TRBV9 to TRBJ1-2; D is unclear. This CDR3 comprises 14 residues. Per the germline V gene, CDR1 is SGDLS and CDR2 is YYNGEE. Trimming cost V 0 bases and J 4 bases, with 10 bases left between them. Written as DNA, the CDR3 is TGTGCCAGCAGCGTAGGGGAGTGGGCCTATGGCTACACCTTC. Its protein is CASSVGEWAYGYTF.

The chain couples TRBV30 to TRBJ1-6; D is undetermined. CDR3 length equals 13 residues. Deletions cut 2 bases from V and 9 bases from J, with 11 bases between. Germline loops: CDR1 GTSNPN, CDR2 SVGIG (reference sequence). This CDR3 is CAWSSAVRSPLHF. The CDR3, as DNA: TGTGCCTGGAGTTCCGCAGTTCGTTCACCCCTCCACTTT.

The V gene is TRBV2, the J gene TRBJ1-1, with 8 bases lining up with TRBD1. CDR1 and CDR2 (germline): SNHLY, FYNNEI. This CDR3 has 14 residues. The J segment lost 2 bases and the V segment lost 5 bases, leaving 4 bases of the junction unmatched. CDR3 region: CASSLGQGNTEAFF. Here the CDR3 DNA reads TGTGCCAGCAGTCTCGGACAGGGAAACACTGAAGCTTTCTTT.

The V call is TRBV2, the J call TRBJ2-3, with D uncertain. V lost 5 bases and J 1 base, leaving 7 bases between the germline ends. The CDR3 has 13 residues. The V gene's germline CDR1 is SNHLY and CDR2 FYNNEI. The CDR3 nucleotides are TGTGCCAGCAGTACCTTAGGCACAGATACGCAGTATTTT. This translates into CASSTLGTDTQYF.

The chain combines TRBV3-1 (or the pseudogene TRBV3-2) with TRBJ2-7; maybe TRBD1 (5 bases). Germline lookup yields CDR1 LGHDT and CDR2 YNNKEL (reference sequence). Trimming pared 0 bases from V and 9 bases from J, leaving 12 bases between. This CDR3 region has 13 residues. The CDR3 sequence: CASSQDLGLRQYF. CDR3 DNA: TGTGCCAGCAGCCAAGATCTGGGGCTACGGCAGTACTTC.

V and J are TRBV5-1 and TRBJ2-1; TRBD2 matches 12 bases. Germline V gene data show CDR1 as SGHRS and CDR2 as YFSETQ. The CDR3 spans 15 residues. Trimming cost V 3 bases and J 9 bases; bases outside gene matches: 7. The CDR3 coding sequence is TGCGCCAGCAGCTCCCTAGCGGGGGGGCAATCTGAGCAGTTCTTC. Translating it yields CASSSLAGGQSEQFF.

This sequence joins TRBV6-5 and TRBJ2-5, with D maybe TRBD1 (6 bases). The ends were cut back, 6 bases at V and 6 bases at J, with 14 bases in the middle. The CDR3 loop spans 13 amino acids. Looked up from germline, CDR1 is MNHEY and CDR2 is SVGAGI. CDR3 DNA sequence: TGTGCCAGCAGCCAGCGGTGGGGGCAGACCCAGTACTTC. Translation gives CASSQRWGQTQYF.

This clone has just a few counts. This chain joins TRBV2 and TRBJ1-2, with D maybe TRBD1 (5 bases). Trimming took 1 base from V and 4 from J, leaving 13 bases between them. The CDR3 totals 15 residues. Germline V gives CDR1 SNHLY, CDR2 FYNNEI. CDR3 in amino acids: CASSEGLGDFYGYTF. CDR3 bases: TGTGCCAGCAGTGAAGGCTTAGGGGACTTCTATGGCTACACCTTC.

The rearrangement uses TRBV28 and TRBJ1-6; no clear D. Germline V lookup: CDR1 MDHEN, CDR2 SYDVKM. The CDR3 sequence is 14 residues long. V lost 5 bases to trimming and J lost 4 bases, with 9 bases between them. As DNA, the CDR3 is TGTGCCAGCAGTAACAGCCCTTATAATTCACCCCTCCACTTT. The encoded protein is CASSNSPYNSPLHF.

V and J are TRBV13 and TRBJ2-2, with D possibly matching TRBD2 (5 bases). V was clipped by 2 bases and J by 4 bases, with 5 bases between them. The CDR3 extends over 13 amino acids. Germline assignment: CDR1 PRHDT and CDR2 FYEKMQ (reference sequence). The CDR3 region is CASSLRGTGELFF. Written as DNA, the CDR3 is TGTGCCAGCAGCTTACGGGGCACCGGGGAGCTGTTTTTT.

The gene calls are TRBV11-3 and TRBJ2-1; TRBD2 aligns across 9 bases. V shed 10 bases and J 8 bases; nucleotides not matched to a gene: 24. The CDR3 extends over 18 amino acids. Germline CDR1 and CDR2: SGHNT and YENEEA. CDR3 nucleotide sequence: TGTGCCACCACCCTCTCTTTCTCTTCTAGCGGGACTATCGATGAGCAGTTCTTC. It translates to CATTLSFSSSGTIDEQFF.

The J gene is TRBJ2-6, the V gene TRBV7-9; D remains ambiguous. Looked up from germline, CDR1 is SEHNR and CDR2 is FQNEAQ (reference sequence). V lost 5 bases and J lost 0, with 5 bases in between. The CDR3 extends over 14 amino acids. The CDR3 loop is CASSTDSGANVLTF. CDR3 DNA: TGTGCCAGCAGCACTGACTCTGGGGCCAACGTCCTGACTTTC.

The chain couples TRBV6-2 or TRBV6-3 to TRBJ2-5, with 11 positions matching TRBD2. Looked up from germline, CDR1 is MNHEY and CDR2 is SVGEGT. This CDR3 has 15 residues. J was trimmed by 5 bases and V by 5 bases; bases with no gene match: 7. The CDR3 is CASSNSGGAHETQYF. DNA of the CDR3: TGTGCCAGCAGTAATAGCGGGGGGGCGCACGAGACCCAGTACTTC.

The chain employs TRBV2 and TRBJ2-3, with 11 bases that match TRBD1. The trim removed 4 bases at V and 4 bases at J, leaving 13 bases unmatched. Germline CDR1 reads SNHLY; CDR2 reads FYNNEI. The CDR3 spans 18 residues. As DNA, the CDR3 is TGTGCCAGCAGTGTACCCGGATTCGGGACAGGGGGTTCAGATACGCAGTATTTT. This gives the protein CASSVPGFGTGGSDTQYF.

This clone was counted a few times. V gene TRBV18 combines with J gene TRBJ2-4, with 9 bases matching TRBD2. The CDR3 runs 17 residues. Trimming removed 8 bases from V and 0 bases from J; junction bases left unmatched: 11. The V gene's germline CDR1 is KGHSH and CDR2 LQKENI. The DNA for the CDR3 is TGTGCCAGCAGCTCCGGCGCTAGCGGGATAGCCAAAAACATTCAGTACTTC. Translating it yields CASSSGASGIAKNIQYF.

This clone was counted at least ten times. The chain is built from TRBV2 and TRBJ2-2, with D possibly TRBD2 on 6 matching bases. Germline CDR1 and CDR2: SNHLY and FYNNEI. The CDR3 is made up of 18 amino acids. V was shortened by 0 bases and J by 0 bases, with 14 bases between the two germline ends. The CDR3 is CASSEAGAGPANTGELFF. Written as DNA, the CDR3 is TGTGCCAGCAGTGAAGCAGGGGCGGGGCCCGCGAACACCGGGGAGCTGTTTTTT.

This chain uses TRBV10-3 with TRBJ1-3; TRBD1 might be the D (6 bases). The CDR3 runs to 13 residues. Trimming removed 6 bases from V and 1 base from J, with 7 bases in between. Germline values: CDR1 ENHRY, CDR2 SYGVKD. The CDR3 sequence: CAISTGSGNTIYF. The CDR3 nucleotides read TGTGCCATCAGCACAGGGTCTGGAAACACCATATATTTT.

The rearrangement links TRBV7-2 to TRBJ1-2; a weak D match, TRBD1 (5 bases). Germline V CDR1 and CDR2: SGHTA, FQGNSA. This CDR3 contains 16 residues. Between the trimmed V and J ends, which lost 1 base and 4 bases, there was a span of 16 bases. The CDR3 DNA reads as TGTGCCAGCAGCTTAGTCCCCCGGGGGGGGAGCTATGGCTACACCTTC. Its protein is CASSLVPRGGSYGYTF. The whole variable domain, remainder taken from reference TRBV7-2 and TRBJ1-2, is GAGVSQSPSNKVTEKGKDVELRCDPISGHTALYWYRQSLGQGLEFLIYFQGNSAPDKSGLPSDRFSAERTGGSVSTLTIQRTQQEDSAVYLCASSLVPRGGSYGYTFGSGTRLTVV.

The J gene is TRBJ1-2, the V gene TRBV7-9; 8 nucleotides agree with TRBD1. This CDR3 contains 13 residues. Germline-derived CDR1 and CDR2 are SEHNR and FQNEAQ (reference sequence). The junction had 7 bases not matched to a gene; V was cut back by 5 bases and J by 8 bases. In DNA form, the CDR3 reads TGTGCCAGCAGCCCCCAGGGGGCGCAAGGCTACACCTTC. Protein product: CASSPQGAQGYTF.

V usage is TRBV9 and J usage is TRBJ2-3; D is uncertain. Trimming shortened V by 2 bases and J by 3 bases, and 10 bases separated the two germline ends. The germline V gene encodes CDR1 SGDLS and CDR2 YYNGEE. The CDR3 extends over 14 amino acids. CDR3 protein: CASSVRGTTDTQYF. CDR3 in DNA: TGTGCCAGCAGCGTCCGCGGAACGACAGATACGCAGTATTTT.

The chain has TRBV19 and TRBJ1-5; D unresolved. Germline CDR1 reads LNHDA; CDR2 reads SQIVND (reference sequence). The CDR3 covers 15 residues. Trimming removed 7 bases from V and 5 bases from J, with 18 bases in between. The CDR3 reads CASTTGGMTHQPQHF. The CDR3 coding sequence is TGTGCCAGTACGACGGGAGGAATGACACATCAGCCCCAGCATTTT.

In nucleotides, the CDR3 is TGTGCCAGTGGAGCGGGAGAACCAGGAGAGACCCAGTACTTC. Amino acid sequence: CASGAGEPGETQYF. This chain links TRBV19 with TRBJ2-5, with TRBD2 matching 8 bases. This CDR3 is built from 14 residues. Germline V gives CDR1 LNHDA, CDR2 SQIVND (reference sequence). V was pared by 8 bases and J by 4 bases, with 9 bases of the junction left unmatched. Full variable domain (remainder filled in from reference TRBV19 and TRBJ2-5): DGGITQSPKYLFRKEGQNVTLSCEQNLNHDAMYWYRQDPGQGLRLIYYSQIVNDFQKGDIAEGYSVSREKKESFPLTVTSAQKNPTAFYLCASGAGEPGETQYFGPGTRLLVL.

This clone appeared a few times. The chain combines TRBV18 with TRBJ1-3, with D tentatively TRBD1 (6 bases). Trimming removed 1 base from V and 0 bases from J, with 7 bases in between. This CDR3 is built from 15 residues. Germline assignment: CDR1 KGHSH and CDR2 LQKENI. CDR3 DNA sequence: TGTGCCAGCTCACCACAACAGGGCTCTGGAAACACCATATATTTT. Protein: CASSPQQGSGNTIYF.

This chain links TRBV14 with TRBJ2-7, with a tentative D call TRBD2 (6 bases). Trimming removed 4 bases at V and 5 bases at J, with 21 bases between. CDR1 SGHDN and CDR2 FVKESK come from the germline V gene. The CDR3 length is 16 residues. The CDR3 bases are TGTGCCAGCAGCCCCGAGACCTCCGGGAGTGTCCACGAGCAGTACTTC. Amino acid sequence: CASSPETSGSVHEQYF.

The chain joins TRBV5-1 to TRBJ1-1, with D perhaps matching TRBD1 (5 bases). Trimming removed 9 bases at V and 1 base at J, with 16 bases between. The CDR3 has 14 residues. Germline CDR1 reads SGHRS; CDR2 reads YFSETQ. The CDR3: CATATASANTEAFF. The CDR3 DNA is TGCGCCACCGCGACAGCGAGCGCGAACACTGAAGCTTTCTTT.

The chain is built from TRBV5-4 and TRBJ1-2, with 10 positions matching TRBD1. Germline CDR1 SGHNT, CDR2 YYREEE (reference sequence). The V segment lost 7 bases and the J segment 4 bases; nucleotides outside the gene matches: 10. This CDR3 spans 15 amino acids. The CDR3 region has the DNA TGTGCCAGCGGTCACGACAGGGGGCAAGGCTATGGCTACACCTTC. Protein: CASGHDRGQGYGYTF.

V gene TRBV4-2 combines with J gene TRBJ1-2; tentative D call: TRBD1 (6 bases). Germline V CDR1 and CDR2: LGHNA, YNFKEQ. Trimming cost V 0 bases and J 4 bases, with 12 bases left between them. The CDR3 runs to 15 residues. DNA of the CDR3: TGTGCCAGCAGCCAAGATGGGGGGGGCCGCTATGGCTACACCTTC. Translated, it gives CASSQDGGGRYGYTF.